The rows below give T cell receptor beta chains drawn from one sample of a study of CXCR3-negative and CXCR3-positive naive CD8 T cells. TCRdb reprocessed the 5' RACE reads, with one entry per CDR3 protein and no DNA. The data show 45,000 to 60,000 distinct CDR3 sequences, and the top ten clones hold 0.42%. Sequencing was carried out using naive CXCR3- CD8+ T cells from blood. These TCRs come from a human donor in good health. Some clones in this sample may be carry-over from other donors' samples. CDR3s include the opening cysteine and the closing phenylalanine or tryptophan.

v_call: TRBV2
j_call: TRBJ2-1
cdr3_aa: CASGGLVSYNEQFF

v_call: TRBV4-3
j_call: TRBJ2-3
cdr3_aa: CASSQGDRDTDTQYF

v_call: TRBV25-1
j_call: TRBJ1-5
cdr3_aa: CASSESTGRWDQPQHF

v_call: TRBV6-4
j_call: TRBJ2-3
cdr3_aa: CASSDSSGGAVDTQYF

v_call: TRBV25-1
j_call: TRBJ1-1
cdr3_aa: CASSEGDSRGMNTEAFF

v_call: TRBV29-1
j_call: TRBJ1-5
cdr3_aa: CSVGPPNQPQHF

v_call: TRBV29-1
j_call: TRBJ2-5
cdr3_aa: CSVEDRDSGGSQETQYF

v_call: TRBV28
j_call: TRBJ2-5
cdr3_aa: CASSHQETQYF

v_call: TRBV29-1
j_call: TRBJ1-5
cdr3_aa: CSVGGHLNQPQHF

v_call: TRBV27
j_call: TRBJ1-2
cdr3_aa: CASSGTGDGYTF

v_call: TRBV29-1
j_call: TRBJ2-7
cdr3_aa: CSVDRWGEQYF

v_call: TRBV7-2
j_call: TRBJ1-5
cdr3_aa: CASSLNRALNQPQHF

v_call: TRBV29-1
j_call: TRBJ1-3
cdr3_aa: CSVVGGEKSSGNTIYF

v_call: TRBV9
j_call: TRBJ2-1
cdr3_aa: CASSVDPTSGLYNEQFF

v_call: TRBV7-7
j_call: TRBJ2-6
cdr3_aa: CASSPGTYSGANVLTF

v_call: TRBV28
j_call: TRBJ2-2
cdr3_aa: CASSFRQGDTEELFF

v_call: TRBV18
j_call: TRBJ2-2
cdr3_aa: CASSPLGLNTGELFF

v_call: TRBV15
j_call: TRBJ1-1
cdr3_aa: CATSRVGLRTEAFF

v_call: TRBV29-1
j_call: TRBJ2-7
cdr3_aa: CSVMGTGFPYEQYF

v_call: TRBV12-3/TRBV12-4
j_call: TRBJ2-3
cdr3_aa: CASRGGLAGGVDTQYF

v_call: TRBV28
j_call: TRBJ2-1
cdr3_aa: CASSPRSGGSYNEQFF

v_call: TRBV21-1
j_call: TRBJ2-7
cdr3_aa: CASPDFEGNEQYF

v_call: TRBV9
j_call: TRBJ2-3
cdr3_aa: CASSPYGGITDTQYF

v_call: TRBV6-2/TRBV6-3
j_call: TRBJ2-5
cdr3_aa: CASSLRLAGGKETQYF

v_call: TRBV4-2
j_call: TRBJ2-1
cdr3_aa: CASSLGLAGGFSYNEQFF

v_call: TRBV12-3/TRBV12-4
j_call: TRBJ2-5
cdr3_aa: CASRYTGTSGGQQYF

v_call: TRBV7-9
j_call: TRBJ2-3
cdr3_aa: CASSKPGLHMDTQYF

v_call: TRBV6-6
j_call: TRBJ2-2
cdr3_aa: CASSYQHRGPANTGELFF

v_call: TRBV4-2
j_call: TRBJ1-1
cdr3_aa: CASSQDPQGGGEDTEAFF

v_call: TRBV2
j_call: TRBJ2-2
cdr3_aa: CASVGQVGELFF